What follows describes a single T cell receptor (beta chain). This CDR3 is also generated by other DNA sequences in the sample. With 60 Vbeta and 13 Jbeta primers, the PCR was carried out. Clones were read by immunoSEQ multiplex PCR, and TCRdb kept only the in-frame ones, dropping some. The sample consists of 150,000 to 200,000 clones, 76% of them appearing once. The record originates from a study of cytomegalovirus exposure and HLA in healthy donors. V dropped 8 bases and J dropped 3; count of bases not matched to a gene: 6. Germline-derived CDR1 and CDR2 are LNHDA and SQIVND (reference sequence). CDR3 length: 13 amino acids.

The sample consisted of PBMCs. The sequence came from a man younger than 35 in good health and CMV-seronegative. The chain recombines TRBV19 with TRBJ1-1, with 7 bases aligning to TRBD1. CDR3 region: CASSRGSYTEAFF. DNA of the CDR3: TGTGCCAGTTCCAGGGGGAGTTACACTGAAGCTTTCTTT.